Listed below are T cell receptor beta chains from one sample, sequenced in a study of T cells after somatic rescue of genetic block. The method was immunoSEQ multiplex PCR; TCRdb's version includes in-frame clones alone and lacks a portion of them. The sample lists 70,000 or so clones, about 91% occurring once. The sequenced material came from peripheral blood mononuclear cells (PBMCs). The source is a man aged 40-55 years. The CDR3 runs from the conserved cysteine through the conserved F or W. The D gene is left open where the match is weak. Some rows have no size entry. The others give once, few or many, or a class for an expanded clone.

TGTGCCACCAGCAGAGATGGGGGGGGCTATGGCTACACCTTC CATSRDGGGYGYTF - TRBJ1-2 - TRBV15
TGTGCCAGCAGCTTAGAACCCCGGTATAATTCACCCCTCCACTTT CASSLEPRYNSPLHF - TRBJ1-6 - TRBV7-9
TGTGCCAGCTCCCGGGATGGACCCGCAGGACCCGCTCACTATGGCTACACCTTC CASSRDGPAGPAHYGYTF - TRBJ1-2 - TRBV18
TGTGCCAGCAGCGAGGGACAGGGTAGGGCCGAGCAGTACTTC CASSEGQGRAEQYF - TRBJ2-7 TRBD1 TRBV5-8
TGTGCCAGCAGCTTGGGGACTAGCACAGATACGCAGTATTTT CASSLGTSTDTQYF few TRBJ2-3 - TRBV5-6
TGTGCCAGCAGTGCATCGACTAGCGGGAGAGGGTTCGAGCAGTACTTC CASSASTSGRGFEQYF - TRBJ2-7 TRBD2 TRBV6-1
TGTGCCAGCAGCCTACTAGGGACTCCTCTGAACCAGCCCCAGCATTTT CASSLLGTPLNQPQHF - TRBJ1-5 - TRBV14
TGTGCCAGCAGCTTGTACCAAGCCGGTGAGCAGTTCTTC CASSLYQAGEQFF once TRBJ2-1 - TRBV5-4
TGTGCCAGCAGTGTATCTGAGGAATACACTGAAGCTTTCTTT CASSVSEEYTEAFF - TRBJ1-1 - TRBV6-1
TGTGCCAGCAGCTTAGGGCGCAATCAGCCCCAGCATTTT CASSLGRNQPQHF - TRBJ1-5 - TRBV7-2
TGTGCCAGCAGGGTGGGGGTAGGCAATGAGCAGTTCTTC CASRVGVGNEQFF - TRBJ2-1 - TRBV5-5
TGTGCCAGCAGCTTAATCAGGGGCATCTCCTACAATGAGCAGTTCTTC CASSLIRGISYNEQFF - TRBJ2-1 - TRBV7-9
TGTGCCAGCAGCATACAGGGCGACCTTAACTATGGCTACACCTTC CASSIQGDLNYGYTF - TRBJ1-2 - TRBV7-9
TGTGCCAGCAGTTACCTGCAGGGGGCCTACGAGCAGTACTTC CASSYLQGAYEQYF - TRBJ2-7 TRBD1 TRBV6-5
TGTGCCAGCAGCTTAGGACAGGTCTTCTATGGCTACACCTTC CASSLGQVFYGYTF - TRBJ1-2 - TRBV7-9
TGTGCCAGCAGCTTGGACAGGGGCCCTTACAATGAGCAGTTCTTC CASSLDRGPYNEQFF - TRBJ2-1 TRBD1 TRBV5-4
TGCGCCAGCAGCTTACAGGGGGCGAGCCGGAATGAAAAACTGTTTTTT CASSLQGASRNEKLFF - TRBJ1-4 TRBD1 TRBV5-1